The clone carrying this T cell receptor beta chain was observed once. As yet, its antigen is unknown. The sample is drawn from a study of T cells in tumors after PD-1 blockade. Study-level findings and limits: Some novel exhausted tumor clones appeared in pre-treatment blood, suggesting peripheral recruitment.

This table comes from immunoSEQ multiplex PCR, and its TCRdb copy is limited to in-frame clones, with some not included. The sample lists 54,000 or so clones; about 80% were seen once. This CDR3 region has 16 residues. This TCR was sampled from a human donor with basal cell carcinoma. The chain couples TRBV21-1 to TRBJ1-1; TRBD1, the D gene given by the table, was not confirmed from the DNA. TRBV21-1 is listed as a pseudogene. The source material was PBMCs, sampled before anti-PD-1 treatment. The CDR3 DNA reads TGTGCCAGCAGCGCCCAAGGACAGACTATTGCTACTGAAGCTTTCTTT. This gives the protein CASSAQGQTIATEAFF.